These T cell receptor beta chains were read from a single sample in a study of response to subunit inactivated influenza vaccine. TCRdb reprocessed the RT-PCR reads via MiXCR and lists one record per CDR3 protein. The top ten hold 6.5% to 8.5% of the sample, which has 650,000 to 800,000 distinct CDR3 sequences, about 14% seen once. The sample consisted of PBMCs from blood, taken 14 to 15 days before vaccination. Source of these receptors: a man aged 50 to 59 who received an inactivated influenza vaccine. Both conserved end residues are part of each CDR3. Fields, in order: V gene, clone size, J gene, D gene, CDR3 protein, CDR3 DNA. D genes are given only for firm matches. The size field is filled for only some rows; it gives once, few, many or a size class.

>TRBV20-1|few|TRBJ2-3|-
CSARDQRTTNTDTQYF
TGCAGTGCTAGAGATCAGCGGACTACTAACACAGATACGCAGTATTTT
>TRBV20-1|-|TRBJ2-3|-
CSVGRVTDTQYF
TGCAGTGTCGGGAGAGTCACAGATACGCAGTATTTT
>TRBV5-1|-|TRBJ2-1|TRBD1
CASRQTGSSYNEQFF
TGCGCCAGCCGCCAGACAGGGTCCTCGTACAATGAGCAGTTCTTC
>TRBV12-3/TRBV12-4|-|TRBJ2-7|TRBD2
CARERGDFIVRYEQYF
TGTGCAAGGGAGCGGGGGGACTTCATAGTAAGATACGAGCAGTACTTC
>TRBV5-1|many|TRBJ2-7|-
CASSPRRDSYEQYF
TGCGCCAGCAGCCCTCGGAGGGATTCCTACGAGCAGTACTTC
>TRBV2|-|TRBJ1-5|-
CATSEWGESNQPQHF
TGTGCCACCAGTGAATGGGGGGAAAGCAATCAGCCCCAGCATTTT
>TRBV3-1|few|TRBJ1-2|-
CASSQGSQDYGYTF
TGTGCCAGCAGCCAAGGTTCTCAGGACTATGGCTACACCTTC
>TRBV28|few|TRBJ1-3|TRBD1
CASSPGQVASGNTIYF
TGTGCCAGCAGCCCGGGACAGGTAGCCTCTGGAAACACCATATATTTT
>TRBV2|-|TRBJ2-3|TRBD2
CASSELVTSGASTDTQYF
TGTGCCAGCAGTGAACTCGTGACTAGCGGGGCCAGCACAGATACGCAGTATTTT
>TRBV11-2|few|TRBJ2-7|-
CASSLDSGSGYEQYF
TGTGCCAGCAGCTTAGATTCTGGCAGTGGCTACGAGCAGTACTTC
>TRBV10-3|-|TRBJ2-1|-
CAIIRPGPEPIEQFF
TGTGCCATCATTAGACCGGGACCAGAGCCAATTGAGCAGTTCTTC
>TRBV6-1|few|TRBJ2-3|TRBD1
CASRNRGLGGTDTQYF
TGTGCCAGCAGGAACAGGGGGCTGGGGGGCACAGATACGCAGTATTTT
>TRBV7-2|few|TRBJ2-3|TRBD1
CASSRWTGSDTQYF
TGTGCCAGCAGCCGCTGGACAGGGTCAGATACGCAGTATTTT
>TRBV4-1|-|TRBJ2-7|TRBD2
CASSQVASGGTYEQYF
TGCGCCAGCAGCCAAGTGGCTAGCGGGGGGACCTACGAGCAGTACTTC
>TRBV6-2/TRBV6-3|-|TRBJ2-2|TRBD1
CASGDRVGTGELFF
TGTGCCAGCGGGGACAGGGTCGGCACCGGGGAGCTGTTTTTT
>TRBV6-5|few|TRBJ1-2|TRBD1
CASSFDSDRGKGYTF
TGTGCCAGCAGTTTCGACTCGGACAGGGGGAAGGGCTACACCTTC
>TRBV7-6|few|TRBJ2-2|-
CASSLSWGGIIGELFF
TGTGCCAGCAGCCTCTCGTGGGGGGGCATCATCGGGGAGCTGTTTTTT
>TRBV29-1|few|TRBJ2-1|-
CSVVSGTASSYNEQFF
TGCAGCGTCGTATCGGGGACCGCCAGCTCCTACAATGAGCAGTTCTTC
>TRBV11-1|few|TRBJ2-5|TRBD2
CASSLGLAGLGETQYF
TGTGCCAGCAGCTTAGGCCTAGCGGGCCTTGGGGAGACCCAGTACTTC
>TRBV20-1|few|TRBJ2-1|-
CSANTLTVDNEQFF
TGCAGTGCTAACACCCTGACAGTGGACAATGAGCAGTTCTTC
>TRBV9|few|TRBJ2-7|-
CASSFRGRGSGYEQYF
TGTGCCAGCAGCTTCAGGGGGAGGGGTAGTGGCTACGAGCAGTACTTC
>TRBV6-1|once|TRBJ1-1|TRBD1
CASRMRTGDTEAFF
TGTGCCAGCAGGATGAGGACAGGTGACACTGAAGCTTTCTTT
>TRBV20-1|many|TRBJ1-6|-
CSARSQGGGSPLHF
TGCAGTGCTAGAAGCCAGGGTGGTGGATCACCCCTCCACTTT
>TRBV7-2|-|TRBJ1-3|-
CASSLAGVPGNTIYF
TGTGCCAGCAGCTTAGCAGGGGTCCCTGGAAACACCATATATTTT
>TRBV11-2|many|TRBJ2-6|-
CASSLVSGRVSGANVLTF
TGTGCCAGCAGCTTAGTAAGCGGCAGGGTCAGTGGGGCCAACGTCCTGACTTTC
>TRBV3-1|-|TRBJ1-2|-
CASSQDRARGYTF
TGTGCCAGCAGCCAAGACAGGGCCCGTGGCTACACCTTC
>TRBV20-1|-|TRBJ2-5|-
CSARDIGVYGTQYF
TGCAGTGCTAGAGATATAGGCGTTTATGGGACCCAGTACTTC
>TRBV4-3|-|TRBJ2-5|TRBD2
CASSPAAGPLVATQYF
TGCGCCAGCAGCCCGGCAGCGGGACCCCTCGTGGCGACCCAGTACTTC
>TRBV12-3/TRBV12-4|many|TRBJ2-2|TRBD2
CASSLRGGGELFF
TGTGCCAGCAGTTTACGGGGGGGCGGGGAGCTGTTTTTT
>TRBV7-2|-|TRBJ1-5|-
CASSLASGPSTWPQHF
TGTGCCAGCAGCTTAGCGTCGGGACCCAGCACGTGGCCCCAGCATTTT
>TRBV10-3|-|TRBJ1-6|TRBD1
CAISAGTDNSPLHF
TGTGCCATCAGTGCTGGGACAGACAATTCACCCCTCCACTTT
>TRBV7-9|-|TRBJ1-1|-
CASSLGGLYTEAFF
TGTGCCAGCAGCTTAGGAGGGCTTTACACTGAAGCTTTCTTT
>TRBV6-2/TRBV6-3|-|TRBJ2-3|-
CASTYDSPWLDTQYF
TGTGCCAGCACCTATGACTCCCCCTGGCTGGATACGCAGTATTTT
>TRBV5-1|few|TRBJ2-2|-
CASSTRGNSNTGELFF
TGCGCCAGCAGCACCCGGGGGAATTCGAACACCGGGGAGCTGTTTTTT
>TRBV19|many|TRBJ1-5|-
CASSIEGHSNQPQHF
TGTGCCAGTAGTATTGAGGGGCATAGCAATCAGCCCCAGCATTTT
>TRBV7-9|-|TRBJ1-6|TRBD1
CASSLQGGLANSPLHF
TGTGCCAGCAGTTTGCAGGGGGGCCTGGCTAATTCACCCCTCCACTTT
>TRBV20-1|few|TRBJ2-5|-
CSATEAGSQETQYF
TGCAGTGCGACAGAGGCAGGGAGCCAAGAGACCCAGTACTTC
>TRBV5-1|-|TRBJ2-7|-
CASRTAPTYEQYF
TGCGCCAGCAGGACAGCTCCCACCTACGAGCAGTACTTC
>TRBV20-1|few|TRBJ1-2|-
CSASRGQRYGYTF
TGCAGTGCCTCTCGAGGGCAGCGCTATGGCTACACCTTC
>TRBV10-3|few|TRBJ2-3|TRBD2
CAISRGTLLAGGPGTDTQYF
TGTGCCATCAGCCGCGGGACACTACTAGCGGGAGGGCCCGGAACAGATACGCAGTATTTT
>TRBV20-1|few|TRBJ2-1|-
CSARDRAYDEQFF
TGCAGTGCTAGAGACCGTGCCTACGATGAGCAGTTCTTC
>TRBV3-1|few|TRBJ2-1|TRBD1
CASTKRPGTGMNEQFF
TGTGCCAGCACTAAGAGACCCGGGACAGGGATGAATGAGCAGTTCTTC
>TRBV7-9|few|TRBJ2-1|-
CASCAGSLIHEQFF
TGTGCCAGCTGCGCGGGGTCACTAATCCATGAGCAGTTCTTC
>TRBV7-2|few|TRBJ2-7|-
CASSLDHGYEQYF
TGTGCCAGCAGCTTAGACCACGGCTACGAGCAGTACTTC
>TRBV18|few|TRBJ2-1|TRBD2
CASSPPLAGASDNEQFF
TGTGCCAGCTCACCACCCTTAGCGGGAGCGAGTGACAATGAGCAGTTCTTC
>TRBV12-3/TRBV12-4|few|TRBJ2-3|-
CASRPLGGPDTQYF
TGTGCCAGCAGACCCTTAGGGGGGCCAGATACGCAGTATTTT
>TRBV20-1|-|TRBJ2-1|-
CSASTLRGLNNEQFF
TGCAGTGCCTCTACCTTGAGGGGCTTAAACAATGAGCAGTTCTTC
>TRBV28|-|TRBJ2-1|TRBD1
CASRAGRGQFYNEQFF
TGTGCCAGCAGAGCCGGAAGGGGGCAGTTTTACAATGAGCAGTTCTTC
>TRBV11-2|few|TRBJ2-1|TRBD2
CASSLSSGGREQFF
TGTGCCAGCAGCTTATCTAGCGGGGGCCGGGAGCAGTTCTTC
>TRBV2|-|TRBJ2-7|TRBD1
CAQVRDSSYEQYF
TGTGCCCAAGTCCGGGACAGCTCCTACGAGCAGTACTTC
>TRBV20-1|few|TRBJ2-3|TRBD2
CSGTFSGRSADTQYF
TGCAGTGGTACTTTTAGCGGGAGGTCGGCAGATACGCAGTATTTT